The entry below describes one TCR beta chain. Its target antigen remains unknown. The junction does not match germline at one end; this may be a read error. From the cysteine up to the phenylalanine, the CDR3 has a length of 14 residues. The CDR3 DNA has 42 bases and is translated from base 1. Without any cell sorting, total RNA and DNA were extracted together from about 20-30 mg of bulk tissue using the AllPrep DNA/RNA mini kit. Surgical resection was performed in China between November 2015 and 2016 on about 5 patients with histopathologically diagnosed primary liver carcinoma. Chronic HBV infection was present in the patients, and the patients were treatment-naive at sampling. Fresh tumor and adjacent tissue pieces were bisected; one half was stored in RNAlater at -80°C, the other sent for histology. These data originate in a study of tumor-infiltrating lymphocytes in primary liver carcinoma (dated by TCRdb to 2017 to 2019). In the study overall: Hepatocellular carcinoma (four) or combined HCC and intrahepatic cholangiocarcinoma (one) was present in the five patients, who were three men and two women aged 30 to 69 years. The five patients had tumors staged T1-T3 N0M0, with maximum diameters ranging from roughly 4 to 10 cm. Samples yielded roughly 3.65 to 7.5 million productive TCRbeta reads; read depth did not differ significantly between tissue types. The study combined TCRbeta repertoire sequencing, expression microarrays and whole-exome sequencing across five regions of each liver tumor, with adjacent normal tissue and blood. A total of around 35 specimens from 5 patients, comprising approximately 25 tumor regions, 5 adjacent noncancerous liver tissues and 5 peripheral blood samples, were covered by TCRbeta repertoire sequencing. Reproducibility between technical replicate repertoires was high, with correlation coefficients above 0.95 and mean shared-clone rates roughly 0.91.

What the study reported, not specific to this receptor: The top 250 clones accounted for a significantly greater share of the repertoire in tumors than in blood (p = 0.039). Since the samples were bulk and unsorted, there was no way to compare CD4+ and CD8+ T cell repertoires. Repertoire overlap was found to be higher between tumor regions (mean roughly 35%) than between tumor-adjacent (roughly 17%) or tumor-blood (around 15%) pairs, consistent with antigen-driven expansion. Because sequencing covered only the TCR beta chain and unpaired alpha chains were not captured, true repertoire diversity is likely underestimated. Only 4 or 5 patients were included in the study, and the authors note that the findings should be validated in a larger study.

Starting from about 500 ng total RNA, TCRbeta-specific cDNA was produced by reverse transcription with a constant-region primer and ProtoScript II reverse transcriptase. Construction of the TCRbeta libraries relied on three nested rounds of multiplex PCR, following a slightly modified ARM-PCR procedure. The first two PCR rounds used multiplex TRBV1-TRBV30 forward primers with a Cbeta reverse primer, each for about 10 cycles. A final 25-cycle PCR with Deep VentR polymerase added sample barcodes and Illumina adapters. Amplicons of 200-500 bp were gel-purified with a QIAquick gel extraction kit before sequencing. The TCRbeta amplicons were sequenced with 250-bp paired-end reads on an Illumina HiSeq 2500. Regarding the original processing steps: Trimmomatic v0.33 was used to quality-trim the reads, and FLASH v1.2.11 was used to merge paired reads so that full CDR3 sequences could be recovered. V, D and J germline segments were assigned to the rearranged TCRbeta sequences by MiGEC v1.2.1b. Clonotype statistics and Shannon-Wiener diversity indices were calculated with VDJtools v1.0.0. Except for diversity analysis, only each sample's 250 most abundant clonotypes were used in subsequent analyses to reduce sampling bias. TCRdb's own reprocessing of the public reads used fastp at Q25 and MiXCR and kept productive beta chains. A single entry per CDR3 protein holds the most common genes and DNA from its merged rows. It is TCRdb's table, rather than the study itself, that gives the V and J calls and clone size. The sample records 95,000 to 150,000 distinct CDR3 sequences, less than 75% of which are singletons. The top ten hold roughly 7.3% of the sample.

The chain is assembled from TRBV12-3 or TRBV12-4 and TRBJ2-1; 9 junctional bases match TRBD2. The sample comprised tumor-adjacent normal liver tissue. The receptor's source is a woman aged 55-70 years with primary liver carcinoma and hepatitis B virus infection. The CDR3 has the sequence CASSLGGSGRTEVF. Here is the DNA: TGTGCCAGCAGTTTAGGGGGGAGCGGGAGGACCGAGGTCTTC.